This TCR beta chain was recovered during a study of CD8 T cells in Susac syndrome (dated by TCRdb to about 2019). At the level of the whole study: Whether CD8+ T cell activation and differentiation in Susac syndrome was antigen driven was tested using repertoire sequencing. The clonality of the CD8+ T cell repertoire was compared across approximately 11 healthy donors, roughly 14 Susac syndrome patients and around 15 multiple sclerosis patients. Results and caveats for the whole study, not just this receptor: The number of individuals in the TCR sequencing and HLA analysis was recognized as being relatively small.

CDR3 length: 14 amino acids, cysteine to phenylalanine. Only the CDR3 part of the read is kept: 42 bases, read in frame from the first base. Compared with germline, V lacks 5 bases and J lacks 10 bases; bases without a gene match: 10. High-throughput TCR beta sequencing profiled peripheral blood CD8+ and CD4+ T cells from healthy donors, Susac syndrome patients and multiple sclerosis patients. Treatment-naive patients with stable or active relapsing-remitting disease fulfilling revised McDonald criteria were used as multiple sclerosis controls. CD8+ TEMRA cells were enriched by FACS, while bulk CD8+ and CD4+ T cells were purified by magnetic negative isolation. Blood was collected in EDTA tubes and processed within 24 hours, with PBMCs isolated through density gradient centrifugation. PBMCs intended for TCR sequencing were frozen in liquid nitrogen and were later thawed in a 37 degrees C water bath. A purity of at least 90% was achieved for sorted or isolated CD4+, CD8+ and CD8+ TEMRA cells.

RNA was extracted with the RNeasy kit and roughly 0.45 to 1 ug was reverse transcribed using random hexamers. The immunoSEQ multiplex PCR assay, which covers 54 Vbeta and 13 Jbeta segments, was used to amplify TCR beta CDR3 regions. PCR amplification bias was corrected using a synthetic template baseline for primer optimization and computational correction. The original pipeline was this. Reads were annotated to V, D and J genes according to IMGT and were analyzed with immunoSEQ Analyzer, with only productive sequences retained. Clonality was computed as one minus Shannon entropy normalized by log2 of the number of productive unique sequences. For each patient and control, public and private clones were evaluated among the 100 most prevalent clones. A clone was defined as Susac-specific if it was absent from the healthy and MS cohorts, from roughly 1,000 published viral clones and from other ImmuneACCESS disease sequences. TCRdb reran the public reads through fastp at Q25 and MiXCR, keeping productive beta chains. Identical CDR3 proteins give one entry, which carries the most common genes and DNA. For this entry, the V and J calls and clone size follow TCRdb and not the study's own pipeline. This sample comprises 250,000 to 300,000 distinct CDR3 sequences, roughly 90% of them detected only once. The top ten clones comprise roughly 0.2% of the sample.

As regards this clonotype: Its recognized antigen is unknown. Within one base of it there is no much larger clone, and no base qualities were kept.

The rearranged chain carries TRBV12-3 or TRBV12-4 and TRBJ2-1, with 8 bases aligning to TRBD1. This TCR came from a human donor with multiple sclerosis. The specimen was CD8+ T cells from PBMCs. The CDR3 in this case is CASSAGGLFFEQFF. Read as DNA, the sequence is TGTGCCAGCAGTGCAGGGGGCCTTTTTTTCGAGCAGTTCTTC.